The clone carrying this TCR beta chain showed up just once. Its antigen is as yet unknown. With 5 bases removed from V and 7 bases from J, the gap between germline ends came to 8 bases. Germline-derived CDR1 and CDR2 are SGHVS and FQNEAQ. This CDR3 has 11 amino acids. This sample is part of a study of cytomegalovirus exposure and HLA in healthy donors. Study-wide background: Around 200 million T cells yielded 90 million to 130 million unique TCR beta sequences, as an earlier analysis found.

It was with 60 Vbeta and 13 Jbeta primers that the PCR ran. TCRdb's copy holds only in-frame clones and misses some; the assay was immunoSEQ multiplex PCR. The sample has approximately 92,000 clones, 60% to 85% seen once. Notes on the study in general: Three CMV-associated chains proved CMV antigen-specific in vitro. With DRB1 most and HLA-C fewest, TCR association rates differed between HLA loci in a later analysis. About 87% or about 30% of the time was how often most TCR beta V segments were productive, according to an earlier analysis.

The receptor's source is a middle-aged man in good health and CMV-seropositive. The sample consisted of PBMCs. The chain recombines TRBV7-8 with TRBJ2-5; D perhaps matches TRBD2 (6 bases). CDR3: CASSLGGTQYF. The CDR3 DNA follows: TGTGCCAGCAGCCTCGGGGGGACCCAGTACTTC.